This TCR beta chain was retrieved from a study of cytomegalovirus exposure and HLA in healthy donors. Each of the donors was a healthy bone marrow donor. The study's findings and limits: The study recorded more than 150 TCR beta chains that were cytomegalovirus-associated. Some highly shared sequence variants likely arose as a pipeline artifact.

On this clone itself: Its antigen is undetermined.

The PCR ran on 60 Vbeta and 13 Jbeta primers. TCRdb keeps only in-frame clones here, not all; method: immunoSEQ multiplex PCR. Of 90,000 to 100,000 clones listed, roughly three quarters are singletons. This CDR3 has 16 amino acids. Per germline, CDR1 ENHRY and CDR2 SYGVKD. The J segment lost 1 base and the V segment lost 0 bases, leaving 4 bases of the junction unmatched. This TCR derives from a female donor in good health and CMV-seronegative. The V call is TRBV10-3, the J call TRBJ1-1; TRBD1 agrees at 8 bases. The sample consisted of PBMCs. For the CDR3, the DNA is TGTGCCATCAGTGAGTCTTGGACAGGGAAGAACACTGAAGCTTTCTTT. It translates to CAISESWTGKNTEAFF.